Below are 28 T cell receptor beta chains sequenced from a single sample in a study of identifying expanded T cells in peripheral blood. Assay used: immunoSEQ multiplex PCR; TCRdb lists only in-frame clones, some missing. The repertoire includes around 100,000 clones, around 88% of them detected once, and about 15% sits in the top ten. The sequenced material came from blood. These receptors came from a person aged 18 to 70 in good health.

This clone was detected only once. The chain combines TRBV11-2 with TRBJ2-2; 9 bases match TRBD1. The germline V gene encodes CDR1 SGHAT and CDR2 FQNNGV. V dropped 5 bases and J dropped 7; count of bases not matched to a gene: 11. This CDR3 has 16 residues. The CDR3 nucleotides are TGTGCCAGCAGCGGGACACCGGGACAGGGCGGCGGGGAGCTGTTTTTT. It is translated as CASSGTPGQGGGELFF.

The chain couples TRBV7-2 to TRBJ1-2; D might be TRBD1 (5 bases). Germline CDR1 is SGHTA and CDR2 is FQGNSA. This CDR3 is built from 14 residues. V lost 3 bases and J lost 1, with 9 bases in between. CDR3: CASSFGGVNYGYTF. The CDR3 region has the DNA TGTGCCAGCAGCTTCGGGGGGGTTAACTATGGCTACACCTTC.

The chain carries TRBV28 and TRBJ1-2; D is uncertain. Trimming took 5 bases from V and 3 from J, leaving 10 bases between them. Germline values: CDR1 MDHEN, CDR2 SYDVKM. The CDR3 runs 13 residues. The CDR3 DNA is TGTGCCAGCAGTCGCCGGATCGACTATGGCTACACCTTC. Translation gives CASSRRIDYGYTF.

CDR3 sequence reads: CASSLWVGSSGNTIYF. In DNA, the CDR3 is TGTGCCAGCAGTTTATGGGTGGGAAGCTCTGGAAACACCATATATTTT. The chain has TRBV28 and TRBJ1-3; D uncertain. The V gene's germline CDR1 is MDHEN and CDR2 SYDVKM. The CDR3 is 16 residues long. The V and J ends lost 0 bases and 0 bases respectively, with 9 bases between them.

The chain combines TRBV20-1 with TRBJ1-2; no clear D gene. Germline V CDR1 and CDR2: DFQATT, SNEGSKA (reference sequence). V was cut by 6 bases and J by 3 bases, with 5 bases left in between. The CDR3 runs to 10 residues. The CDR3 is CSAHYYGYTF. Here the CDR3 DNA reads TGCAGTGCCCACTACTATGGCTACACCTTC.

V gene TRBV7-2 combines with J gene TRBJ2-7, with D possibly matching TRBD1 (7 bases). Germline V gene data show CDR1 as SGHTA and CDR2 as FQGNSA. Trimming took 7 bases from V and 3 from J, leaving 16 bases between them. CDR3 length equals 14 residues. CDR3 residues: CASTPGGTGYEQYF. As DNA, the CDR3 is TGTGCCAGCACCCCAGGGGGGACCGGCTACGAGCAGTACTTC.

The genes are TRBV10-3 and TRBJ2-5, with TRBD2 as a possible D gene (5 bases). CDR1 and CDR2 (germline): ENHRY, SYGVKD. V was shortened by 2 bases and J by 1 base, with 8 bases between the two germline ends. CDR3 length: 14 residues. The CDR3 spells CAISERGSQETQYF. CDR3 DNA sequence: TGTGCCATCAGTGAGCGGGGATCCCAAGAGACCCAGTACTTC.

The chain has TRBV19 and TRBJ1-5; 9 bases line up with TRBD1. The V gene's germline CDR1 is LNHDA and CDR2 SQIVND (reference sequence). The CDR3 runs to 17 residues. After removal of 4 bases from V and 2 bases from J, the junction contained 9 bases not matched to a gene. The CDR3 protein is CASSRAQGAPGNQPQHF. The CDR3 DNA is TGTGCCAGTAGTAGAGCACAGGGGGCGCCTGGCAATCAGCCCCAGCATTTT.

The gene calls are TRBV7-2 and TRBJ2-3; TRBD2 is a possible D gene (6 bases). Germline V gene lookup returns CDR1 SGHTA and CDR2 FQGNSA. The CDR3 is 14 amino acids. V was shortened by 3 bases and J by 1 base, with 8 bases between the two germline ends. The CDR3 DNA follows: TGTGCCAGCAGCTTCCGCGGGGGCACAGATACGCAGTATTTT. It codes for CASSFRGGTDTQYF.

This sequence joins TRBV12-5 and TRBJ2-7; 11 bases agree with TRBD1. The length of the CDR3 is 13 residues. Trimming cost V 9 bases and J 3 bases; bases outside gene matches: 4. The V gene's germline CDR1 is LGHNT and CDR2 FRNRAP. The CDR3, as DNA: TGTGCTAGCGCCGGGACAGGGGGCTACGAGCAGTACTTC. It codes for CASAGTGGYEQYF.

A note on this clone: Other DNA sequences in this specimen translate into the identical CDR3. The chain is built from TRBV9 and TRBJ1-6; tentative D call: TRBD1 (5 bases). The CDR3 contains 15 residues. V was clipped by 3 bases and J by 7 bases, with 14 bases between them. Germline V CDR1 and CDR2: SGDLS, YYNGEE. CDR3 coding DNA: TGTGCCAGCAGCGGGAGGCAGGGATGGAATTCACCCCTCCACTTT. Its protein product is CASSGRQGWNSPLHF.

This clone was seen a few times. This chain connects TRBV28 to TRBJ1-6; D is unresolved. In germline, CDR1 is MDHEN, CDR2 SYDVKM. The CDR3 has 15 residues. The germline V and J ends were trimmed by 3 bases and 7 bases, with 13 bases remaining between them. The CDR3 loop reads CASSFPRHPNSPLHF. CDR3 sequence (DNA): TGTGCCAGCAGTTTTCCCCGGCACCCAAATTCACCCCTCCACTTT. The entire variable domain, with the rest obtained from reference TRBV28 and TRBJ1-6, is as follows: DVKVTQSSRYLVKRTGEKVFLECVQDMDHENMFWYRQDPGLGLRLIYFSYDVKMKEKGDIPEGYSVSREKKERFSLILESASTNQTSMYLCASSFPRHPNSPLHFGNGTRLTVT.

V gene TRBV29-1 combines with J gene TRBJ2-1, with TRBD2 matching over 15 bases. The CDR3 length is 15 residues. Germline assignment: CDR1 SQVTM and CDR2 ANQGSEA. CDR3 residues: CSGTSGGSSYNEQFF. The CDR3 DNA is TGCAGTGGGACTAGCGGGGGGAGCTCCTACAATGAGCAGTTCTTC.

The gene calls are TRBV2 and TRBJ1-5; D not certain. The V end lost 6 bases, the J end lost 0 bases, and 9 bases lay between the germline ends. The germline V gene has CDR1 SNHLY and CDR2 FYNNEI. The CDR3 covers 14 residues. CDR3 nucleotide sequence: TGTGCCAGCAGCCAGACGGATAGCAATCAGCCCCAGCATTTT. Translation: CASSQTDSNQPQHF.

The chain carries TRBV6-1 and TRBJ1-4; 7 bases align to TRBD1. The germline V gene has CDR1 MNHNS and CDR2 SASEGT. Losses at the gene ends were 10 bases for V and 0 bases for J; bases not matched to a gene: 5. The CDR3 runs to 14 residues. The CDR3 coding sequence is TGTGCCACAAAAACAGGGGCAACTAATGAAAAACTGTTTTTT. This translates into CATKTGATNEKLFF.

This chain uses TRBV4-3 with TRBJ1-5; perhaps TRBD1 as D (6 bases). The V gene lost 1 base and the J gene lost 2 bases, with 9 bases spanning the gap. This CDR3 region has 15 residues. Germline CDR1 is LGHNA and CDR2 is YSLEER. The CDR3 loop reads CASSQVAGGNQPQHF. CDR3 bases: TGCGCCAGCAGCCAAGTAGCAGGGGGCAATCAGCCCCAGCATTTT.

The chain employs TRBV30 and TRBJ2-7; TRBD2 matches at 8 bases. Germline V CDR1 and CDR2: GTSNPN, SVGIG (reference sequence). Trimming at V came to 6 bases and at J to 2 bases, leaving 6 bases not matched to a gene. The CDR3 consists of 13 residues. CDR3 coding DNA: TGTGCCTGCCGGGGGGGCCCAACCTACGAGCAGTACTTC. Translation: CACRGGPTYEQYF.

This sequence joins TRBV9 and TRBJ2-7; the D call may be TRBD1 or TRBD2 (5 bases each). The V end lost 4 bases, the J end lost 2 bases, and 16 bases lay between the germline ends. Germline V gives CDR1 SGDLS, CDR2 YYNGEE. There are 15 residues in the CDR3. The CDR3 DNA follows: TGTGCCAGCAGCAAGACCGCCATGGGGGCCTACGAGCAGTACTTC. Translated: CASSKTAMGAYEQYF.

This chain connects TRBV4-3 to TRBJ1-2; 10 bases map to TRBD1. The CDR3 length is 15 residues. Trimming removed 2 bases from V and 7 bases from J; junction bases left unmatched: 7. CDR1 LGHNA and CDR2 YSLEER come from the germline V gene. CDR3 amino acids: CASSQSGTGVSGYTF. The CDR3 DNA follows: TGCGCCAGCAGCCAATCGGGGACAGGGGTTTCTGGCTACACCTTC.

The V gene is TRBV7-2, the J gene TRBJ2-5; D gene unclear. CDR3 length: 15 amino acids. Trimming took 1 base from V and 1 from J, leaving 10 bases between them. Per germline, CDR1 SGHTA and CDR2 FQGNSA. This chain's CDR3 is CASSLESYTQETQYF. Written as DNA, the CDR3 is TGTGCCAGCAGCTTAGAATCGTACACCCAAGAGACCCAGTACTTC. Using reference TRBV7-2 and TRBJ2-5 for the parts outside the CDR3, the full variable domain is GAGVSQSPSNKVTEKGKDVELRCDPISGHTALYWYRQSLGQGLEFLIYFQGNSAPDKSGLPSDRFSAERTGGSVSTLTIQRTQQEDSAVYLCASSLESYTQETQYFGPGTRLLVL.

The chain combines TRBV5-1 with TRBJ2-7; 10 bases are shared with TRBD1. Per the germline V gene, CDR1 is SGHRS and CDR2 is YFSETQ. V was clipped by 10 bases and J by 7 bases; unmatched bases: 11. The CDR3 is made up of 13 amino acids. This CDR3 reads CALRGQGSQEQYF. The CDR3 nucleotides read TGCGCCCTCAGGGGACAGGGGAGCCAAGAGCAGTACTTC.

This sequence joins TRBV14 and TRBJ1-1; D remains ambiguous. V was shortened by 6 bases and J by 4 bases, with 15 bases between the two germline ends. The CDR3 loop spans 14 amino acids. Looked up from germline, CDR1 is SGHDN and CDR2 is FVKESK. The CDR3, as DNA: TGTGCCAGCAGTCTAGGCCGACGGGGCACTGAAGCTTTCTTT. This translates into CASSLGRRGTEAFF.

The chain has TRBV10-2 and TRBJ2-1; D perhaps matches TRBD2 (7 bases). Germline CDR1 reads WSHSY; CDR2 reads SAAADI. Between the trimmed V and J ends, which lost 6 bases and 8 bases, there was a span of 29 bases. The CDR3 covers 18 residues. CDR3 nucleotides: TGCGCCAGCAGAACCTTATTGGCCCCTATCGGGGGGCCGGATGAGCAGTTCTTC. Its protein is CASRTLLAPIGGPDEQFF.

The chain carries TRBV15 and TRBJ2-5; 10 nucleotides match TRBD1. CDR1 and CDR2 from the germline V gene are LNHNV and YYDKDF (reference sequence). The length of the CDR3 is 15 residues. The ends lost 4 bases at V and 2 bases at J; junction bases unmatched: 4. CDR3: CATSITDRGQETQYF. CDR3 nucleotide sequence: TGTGCCACCAGCATTACGGACAGGGGGCAAGAGACCCAGTACTTC.

The chain recombines TRBV11-2 with TRBJ2-1; no clear D. This CDR3 has 14 amino acids. V was cut by 4 bases and J by 0 bases, with 7 bases left in between. Germline V CDR1 and CDR2: SGHAT, FQNNGV. For the CDR3, the DNA is TGTGCCAGCAGCTCCCCCCCCTCCTACAATGAGCAGTTCTTC. Translated: CASSSPPSYNEQFF.

The chain couples TRBV6-1 to TRBJ1-5, with D perhaps TRBD1 (6 bases). The germline gives CDR1 MNHNS, CDR2 SASEGT. The CDR3 consists of 14 residues. The V end lost 10 bases, the J end lost 5 bases, and 18 bases lay between the germline ends. CDR3 in amino acids: CATLFTGPDQPQHF. The CDR3, as DNA: TGTGCCACTCTGTTTACAGGGCCCGATCAGCCCCAGCATTTT.

The CDR3 coding sequence is TGTGCCAGCAGCTCAACAGGGGGGGTCACTGAAGCTTTCTTT. This codes for CASSSTGGVTEAFF. This sequence joins TRBV2 and TRBJ1-1; 8 bases line up with TRBD1. The CDR3 is 14 amino acids. Germline CDR1 is SNHLY and CDR2 is FYNNEI. Trimming removed 6 bases from V and 4 bases from J; junction bases left unmatched: 7.

This rearrangement joins TRBV18 to TRBJ2-7; the D gene is possibly TRBD2 (6 bases). The V and J ends lost 3 bases and 2 bases respectively, with 11 bases between them. The CDR3 consists of 14 residues. Germline V gives CDR1 KGHSH, CDR2 LQKENI. CDR3 DNA sequence: TGTGCCAGCTCACCCGGGACTCTAACCTACGAGCAGTACTTC. It yields the protein CASSPGTLTYEQYF.